The 11 T cell receptor beta chains presented below share a single source sample, sequenced in a study of cytomegalovirus exposure and HLA in healthy donors. A multiplex PCR was run with 60 Vbeta primers and 13 Jbeta primers. This table comes from immunoSEQ multiplex PCR, and its TCRdb copy is limited to in-frame clones, with some not included. The sample has about 70,000 clones; around 70% are singletons. Material: PBMCs. All receptors derive from a human donor in good health.

Regarding this clone: One end of the junction does not line up with germline, which may come from a read error. The rearrangement uses TRBV9 and TRBJ2-6; a possible D gene is TRBD1 (6 bases). This CDR3 has 17 amino acids. Germline CDR1 is SGDLS and CDR2 is YYNGEE. The CDR3 DNA reads as TGTGCCAGCAGCGTAGAACAGGGAGTCTTTGGGGCCAACGTCCTGGCTTTC. This codes for CASSVEQGVFGANVLAF.

Points on this clone: Other DNA sequences in the sample encode the same CDR3. The chain combines TRBV30 with TRBJ1-3; the D is unclear. The CDR3 runs to 16 residues. Germline V gene lookup returns CDR1 GTSNPN and CDR2 SVGIG (reference sequence). V was clipped by 1 base and J by 0 bases, with 13 bases between them. The CDR3 DNA reads TGTGCCTGGAGTGCTCAATTACTTAGCTCTGGAAACACCATATATTTT. Its translation is CAWSAQLLSSGNTIYF.

The chain couples TRBV30 to TRBJ1-1; D gene uncertain. The ends were cut back, 0 bases at V and 1 base at J, with 6 bases in the middle. Germline CDR1 and CDR2: GTSNPN and SVGIG (reference sequence). This CDR3 has 13 residues. CDR3 in DNA: TGTGCCTGGAGTGTACTTAAGAACACTGAAGCTTTCTTT. Translation gives CAWSVLKNTEAFF. Complete variable domain (other parts from reference TRBV30 and TRBJ1-1): SQTIHQWPATLVQPVGSPLSLECTVEGTSNPNLYWYRQAAGRGLQLLFYSVGIGQISSEVPQNLSASRPQDRQFILSSKKLLLSDSGFYLCAWSVLKNTEAFFGQGTRLTVV.

The rearrangement uses TRBV27 and TRBJ1-1, with unresolved D. Deletions cut 10 bases from V and 3 bases from J, with 15 bases between. The CDR3 extends over 13 amino acids. Germline V gene sequence: CDR1 MNHEY, CDR2 SMNVEV (reference sequence). The CDR3, as DNA: TGTGCCACACCCTCTGGAGCGGACACTGAAGCTTTCTTT. It yields the protein CATPSGADTEAFF.

This clone was counted between two and nine times. The chain joins TRBV28 to TRBJ2-7, with D perhaps TRBD2 (5 bases). The germline gives CDR1 MDHEN, CDR2 SYDVKM. The CDR3 consists of 11 residues. V dropped 6 bases and J dropped 7 bases, with 10 bases sitting between them. The CDR3 loop reads CASRKQREQYF. The DNA for the CDR3 is TGTGCCAGCAGAAAGCAGCGGGAGCAGTACTTC.

The chain employs TRBV4-1 and TRBJ2-4, with 7 bases fitting TRBD1. CDR1 is MGHRA and CDR2 is YSYEKL in the germline V gene. Trimming at V came to 5 bases and at J to 0 bases, leaving 13 bases not matched to a gene. CDR3 length: 18 residues. The CDR3 sequence is CASSVRDSTFLAKNIQYF. The CDR3 coding sequence is TGCGCCAGCAGCGTCCGGGACAGCACCTTTCTAGCCAAAAACATTCAGTACTTC.

The CDR3 sequence: CASSGQGAGETQYF. CDR3 DNA sequence: TGTGCCAGCAGTGGACAGGGGGCAGGGGAGACCCAGTACTTC. The chain is built from TRBV6-1 and TRBJ2-5; 10 positions match TRBD1. V was pared by 4 bases and J by 5 bases, with 4 bases of the junction left unmatched. The CDR3 length is 14 residues. CDR1 and CDR2 from the germline V gene are MNHNS and SASEGT.

The chain recombines TRBV5-1 with TRBJ1-2; tentative D call: TRBD1 (6 bases). The V gene's germline CDR1 is SGHRS and CDR2 YFSETQ. Trimming removed 4 bases at V and 8 bases at J, with 15 bases between. The CDR3 has 13 residues. This chain's CDR3 is CASSLQGGGGYTF. DNA for the CDR3: TGCGCCAGCAGCCTTCAAGGGGGGGGAGGCTACACCTTC.

The chain couples TRBV5-1 to TRBJ1-4, with no clear D. CDR3 size: 13 residues. V was trimmed by 1 base and J by 8 bases, leaving 9 bases between them. CDR1 is SGHRS and CDR2 is YFSETQ in the germline V gene. CDR3 DNA: TGCGCCAGCAGCTTGCTGCCAGGAGAAAAACTGTTTTTT. Translated: CASSLLPGEKLFF.

J is TRBJ2-3 and V is TRBV4-2; 12 bases are a match to TRBD2. Unmatched junction bases numbered 6, after V lost 1 base and J lost 4 bases. The CDR3 loop spans 17 amino acids. Germline CDR1 is LGHNA and CDR2 is YNFKEQ. CDR3 DNA: TGTGCCAGCAGCCAAGTTAGGACTAGCGGGACCCCAGATACGCAGTATTTT. Translated, it gives CASSQVRTSGTPDTQYF.

The chain has TRBV5-4 and TRBJ1-1; 10 bases line up with TRBD1. The CDR3 is 15 residues long. Germline CDR1 is SGHNT and CDR2 is YYREEE (reference sequence). Trimming cost V 2 bases and J 8 bases; bases outside gene matches: 9. The chain's CDR3 is CASSFEGQGGREAFF. The CDR3 DNA reads as TGTGCCAGCAGCTTTGAAGGACAGGGGGGTCGGGAAGCTTTCTTT.